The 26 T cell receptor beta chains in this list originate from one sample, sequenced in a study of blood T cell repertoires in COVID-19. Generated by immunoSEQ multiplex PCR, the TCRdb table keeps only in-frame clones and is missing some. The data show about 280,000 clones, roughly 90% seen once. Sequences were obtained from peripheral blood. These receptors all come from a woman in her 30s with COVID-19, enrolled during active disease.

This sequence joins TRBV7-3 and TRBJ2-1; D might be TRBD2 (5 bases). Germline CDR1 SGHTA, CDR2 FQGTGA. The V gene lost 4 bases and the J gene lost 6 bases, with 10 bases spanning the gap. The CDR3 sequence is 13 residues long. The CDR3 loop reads CASSSPTSNEQFF. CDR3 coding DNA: TGTGCCAGCAGCTCCCCAACTAGCAATGAGCAGTTCTTC.

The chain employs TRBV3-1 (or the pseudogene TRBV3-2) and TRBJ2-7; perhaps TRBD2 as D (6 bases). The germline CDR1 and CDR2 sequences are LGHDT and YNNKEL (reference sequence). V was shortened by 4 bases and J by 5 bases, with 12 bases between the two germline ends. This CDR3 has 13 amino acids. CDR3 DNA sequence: TGTGCCAGCAGCCCGGGGGATGCCCACGAGCAGTACTTC. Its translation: CASSPGDAHEQYF.

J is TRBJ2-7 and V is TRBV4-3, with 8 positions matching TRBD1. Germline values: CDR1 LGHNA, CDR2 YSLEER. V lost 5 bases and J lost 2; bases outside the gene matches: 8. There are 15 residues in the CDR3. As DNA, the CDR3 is TGCGCCAGCAGCGAAGGAACAGGGGGACCCTACGAGCAGTACTTC. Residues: CASSEGTGGPYEQYF.

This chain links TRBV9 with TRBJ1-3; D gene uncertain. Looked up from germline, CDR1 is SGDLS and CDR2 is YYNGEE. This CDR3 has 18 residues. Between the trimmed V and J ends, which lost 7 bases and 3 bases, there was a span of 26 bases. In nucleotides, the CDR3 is TGTGCCAGCCCACAACAGCGCGATCCGGGGAGTTGTGGAAACACCATATATTTT. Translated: CASPQQRDPGSCGNTIYF.

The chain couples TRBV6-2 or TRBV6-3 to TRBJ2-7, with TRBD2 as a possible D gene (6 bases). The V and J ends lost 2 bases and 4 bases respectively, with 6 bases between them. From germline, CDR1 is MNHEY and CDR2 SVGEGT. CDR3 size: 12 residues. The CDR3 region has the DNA TGTGCCAGCAGTTACGGGAGGTACGAGCAGTACTTC. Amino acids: CASSYGRYEQYF.

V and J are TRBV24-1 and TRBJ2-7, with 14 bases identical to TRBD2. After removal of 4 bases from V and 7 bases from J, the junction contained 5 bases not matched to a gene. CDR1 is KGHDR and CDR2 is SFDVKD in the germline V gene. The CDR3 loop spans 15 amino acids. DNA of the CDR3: TGTGCCACCAGTGACGGGGGACTAGCGGGAGTAGAGCAGTACTTC. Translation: CATSDGGLAGVEQYF.

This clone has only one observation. The CDR3 bases are TGTGCCATCCGGAGCTGGGATGGCTACACCTTC. It yields the protein CAIRSWDGYTF. The chain recombines TRBV27 with TRBJ1-2; D remains unclear. CDR1 is MNHEY and CDR2 is SMNVEV in the germline V gene (reference sequence). CDR3 length equals 11 residues. V gave up 10 bases and J gave up 6 bases, with 12 bases separating them.

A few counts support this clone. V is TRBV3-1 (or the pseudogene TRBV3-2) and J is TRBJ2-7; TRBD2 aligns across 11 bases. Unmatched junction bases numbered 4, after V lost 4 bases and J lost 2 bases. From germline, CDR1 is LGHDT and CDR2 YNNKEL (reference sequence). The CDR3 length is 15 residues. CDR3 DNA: TGTGCCAGCAGCCCGGGACTAGCGGAGGCCTACGAGCAGTACTTC. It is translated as CASSPGLAEAYEQYF.

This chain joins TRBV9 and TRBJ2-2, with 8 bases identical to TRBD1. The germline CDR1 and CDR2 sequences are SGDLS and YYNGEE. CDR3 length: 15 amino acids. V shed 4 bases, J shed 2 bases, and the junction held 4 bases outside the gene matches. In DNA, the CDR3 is TGTGCCAGCAGCCTCGACAGGGGAAACACCGGGGAGCTGTTTTTT. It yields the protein CASSLDRGNTGELFF.

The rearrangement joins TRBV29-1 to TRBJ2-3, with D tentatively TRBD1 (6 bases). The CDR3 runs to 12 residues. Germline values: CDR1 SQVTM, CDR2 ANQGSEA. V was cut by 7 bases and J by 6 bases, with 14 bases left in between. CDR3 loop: CSGGLLFDTQYF. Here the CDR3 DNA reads TGCAGCGGGGGGCTACTCTTCGATACGCAGTATTTT.

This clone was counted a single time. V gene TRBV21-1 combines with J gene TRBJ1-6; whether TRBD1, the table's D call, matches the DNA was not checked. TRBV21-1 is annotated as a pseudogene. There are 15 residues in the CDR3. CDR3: CASSNPGTANSPLHF. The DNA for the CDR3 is TGTGCCAGCAGCAACCCCGGGACAGCAAATTCACCCCTCCACTTT.

The CDR3: CASSETTGDYGYTF. The CDR3 region has the DNA TGTGCCAGCAGTGAAACGACAGGAGACTATGGCTACACCTTC. The chain carries TRBV6-1 and TRBJ1-2, with D possibly TRBD1 on 6 matching bases. Germline V gene data show CDR1 as MNHNS and CDR2 as SASEGT. Trimming removed 2 bases from V and 3 bases from J, with 10 bases in between. The CDR3 is 14 residues long.

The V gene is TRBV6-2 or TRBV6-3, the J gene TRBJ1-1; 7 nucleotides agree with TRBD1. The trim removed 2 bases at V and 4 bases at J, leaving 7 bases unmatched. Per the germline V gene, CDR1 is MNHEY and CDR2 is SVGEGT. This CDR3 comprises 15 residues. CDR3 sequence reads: CASSYMTGTGTEAFF. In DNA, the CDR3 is TGTGCCAGCAGTTACATGACAGGGACCGGCACTGAAGCTTTCTTT.

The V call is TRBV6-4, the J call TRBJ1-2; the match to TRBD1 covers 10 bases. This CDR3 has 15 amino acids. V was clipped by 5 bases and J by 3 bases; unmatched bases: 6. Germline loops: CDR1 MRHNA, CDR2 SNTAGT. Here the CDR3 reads CASSTGTGVDYGYTF. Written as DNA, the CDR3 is TGTGCCAGCAGTACCGGGACAGGGGTTGACTATGGCTACACCTTC.

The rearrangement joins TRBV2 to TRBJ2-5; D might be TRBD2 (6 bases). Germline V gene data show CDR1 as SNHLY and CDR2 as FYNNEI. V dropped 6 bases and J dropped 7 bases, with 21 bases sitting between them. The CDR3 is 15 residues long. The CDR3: CASRDLGGEGLTQYF. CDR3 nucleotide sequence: TGTGCCAGCAGGGACTTGGGGGGAGAAGGGTTGACCCAGTACTTC. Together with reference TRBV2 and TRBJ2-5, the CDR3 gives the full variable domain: EPEVTQTPSHQVTQMGQEVILRCVPISNHLYFYWYRQILGQKVEFLVSFYNNEISEKSEIFDDQFSVERPDGSNFTLKIRSTKLEDSAMYFCASRDLGGEGLTQYFGPGTRLLVL.

The CDR3, as DNA: TGTGCCAGCAGTTACGGTAGCGTGGTTCACGAGCAGTACTTC. This encodes CASSYGSVVHEQYF. The V call is TRBV6-2 or TRBV6-3, the J call TRBJ2-7, with D possibly TRBD2 on 5 matching bases. V lost 2 bases to trimming and J lost 5 bases, with 13 bases between them. This CDR3 has 14 amino acids. Germline V CDR1 and CDR2: MNHEY, SVGEGT.

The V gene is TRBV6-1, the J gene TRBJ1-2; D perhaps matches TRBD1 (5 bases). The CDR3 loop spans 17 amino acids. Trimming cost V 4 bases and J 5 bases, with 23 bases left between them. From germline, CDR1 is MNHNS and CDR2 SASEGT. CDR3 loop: CASSVRDSAALVYGYTF. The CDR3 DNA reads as TGTGCCAGCAGTGTCCGGGACTCCGCCGCCCTTGTGTATGGCTACACCTTC.

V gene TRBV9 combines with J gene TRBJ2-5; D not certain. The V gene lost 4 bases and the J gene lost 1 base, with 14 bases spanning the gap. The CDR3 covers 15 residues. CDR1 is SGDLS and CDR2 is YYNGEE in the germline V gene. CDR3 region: CASSSARGFQETQYF. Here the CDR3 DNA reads TGTGCCAGCAGCTCCGCCAGAGGCTTCCAAGAGACCCAGTACTTC. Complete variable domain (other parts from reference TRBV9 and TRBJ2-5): DSGVTQTPKHLITATGQRVTLRCSPRSGDLSVYWYQQSLDQGLQFLIQYYNGEERAKGNILERFSAQQFPDLHSELNLSSLELGDSALYFCASSSARGFQETQYFGPGTRLLVL.

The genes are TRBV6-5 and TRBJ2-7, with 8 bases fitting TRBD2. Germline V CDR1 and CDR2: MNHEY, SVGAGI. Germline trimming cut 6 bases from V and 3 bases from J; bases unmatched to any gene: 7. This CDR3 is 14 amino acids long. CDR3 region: CASRQTGTSYEQYF. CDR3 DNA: TGTGCCAGCAGACAAACCGGGACTAGCTACGAGCAGTACTTC.

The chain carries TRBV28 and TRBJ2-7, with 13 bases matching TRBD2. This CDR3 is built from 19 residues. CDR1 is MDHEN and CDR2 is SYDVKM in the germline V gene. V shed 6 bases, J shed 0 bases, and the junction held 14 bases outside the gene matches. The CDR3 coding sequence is TGTGCCAGCAGCGATCTTCGAAGACTAGCGGGAGGAAGCTCCTACGAGCAGTACTTC. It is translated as CASSDLRRLAGGSSYEQYF.

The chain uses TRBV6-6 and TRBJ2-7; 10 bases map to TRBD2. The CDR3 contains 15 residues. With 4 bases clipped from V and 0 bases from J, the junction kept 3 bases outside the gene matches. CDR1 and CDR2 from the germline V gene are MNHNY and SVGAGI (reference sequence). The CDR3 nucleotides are TGTGCCAGCAGTTCCCCTAGCGGGAGCTCCTACGAGCAGTACTTC. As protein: CASSSPSGSSYEQYF.

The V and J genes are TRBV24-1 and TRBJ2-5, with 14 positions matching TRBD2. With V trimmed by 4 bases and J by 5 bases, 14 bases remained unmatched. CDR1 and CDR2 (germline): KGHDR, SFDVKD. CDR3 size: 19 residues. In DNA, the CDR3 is TGTGCCACCAGTGAGCCGGGACTTACGGGACTAGCGGGAGCGGAGACCCAGTACTTC. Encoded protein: CATSEPGLTGLAGAETQYF.

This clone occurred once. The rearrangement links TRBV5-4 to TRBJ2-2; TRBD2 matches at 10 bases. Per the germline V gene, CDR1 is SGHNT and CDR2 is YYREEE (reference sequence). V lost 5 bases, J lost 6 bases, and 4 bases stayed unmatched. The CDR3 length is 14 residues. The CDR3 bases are TGTGCCAGCAGTTGGAGCGGGAGGGCCGGGGAGCTGTTTTTT. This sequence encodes CASSWSGRAGELFF.

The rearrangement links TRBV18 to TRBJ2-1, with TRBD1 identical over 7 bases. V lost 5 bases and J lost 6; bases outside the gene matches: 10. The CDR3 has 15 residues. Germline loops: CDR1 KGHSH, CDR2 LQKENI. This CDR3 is CASSELGGGGNEQFF. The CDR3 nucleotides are TGTGCCAGCTCAGAATTAGGGGGCGGCGGCAATGAGCAGTTCTTC.

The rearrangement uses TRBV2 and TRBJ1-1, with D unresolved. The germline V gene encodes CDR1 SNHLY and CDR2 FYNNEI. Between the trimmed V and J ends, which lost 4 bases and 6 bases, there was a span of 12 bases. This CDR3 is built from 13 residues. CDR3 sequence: CASSGPIAAEAFF. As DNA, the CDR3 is TGTGCCAGCAGTGGACCAATAGCCGCTGAAGCTTTCTTT.

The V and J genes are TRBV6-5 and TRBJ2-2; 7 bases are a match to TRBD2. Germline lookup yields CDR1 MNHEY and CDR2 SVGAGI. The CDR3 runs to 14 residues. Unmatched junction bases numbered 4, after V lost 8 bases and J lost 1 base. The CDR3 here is CASRASGNTGELFF. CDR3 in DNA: TGTGCCAGCCGGGCTAGCGGGAACACCGGGGAGCTGTTTTTT.